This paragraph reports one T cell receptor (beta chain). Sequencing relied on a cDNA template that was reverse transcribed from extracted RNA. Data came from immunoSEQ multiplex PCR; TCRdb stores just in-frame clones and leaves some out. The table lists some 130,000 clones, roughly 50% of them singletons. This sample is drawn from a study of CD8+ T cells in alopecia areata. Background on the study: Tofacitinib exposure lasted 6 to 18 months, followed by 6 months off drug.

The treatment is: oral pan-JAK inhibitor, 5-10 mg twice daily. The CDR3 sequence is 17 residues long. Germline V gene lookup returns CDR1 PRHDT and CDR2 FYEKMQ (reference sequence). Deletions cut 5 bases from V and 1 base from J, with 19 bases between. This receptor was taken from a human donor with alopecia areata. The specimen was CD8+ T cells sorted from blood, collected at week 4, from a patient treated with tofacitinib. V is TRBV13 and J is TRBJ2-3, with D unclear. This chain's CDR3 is CASSAADGPDRTDTQYF. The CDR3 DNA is TGTGCCAGCAGCGCAGCCGACGGGCCCGACCGCACAGATACGCAGTATTTT.